This entry lists 26 T cell receptor beta chains sequenced from one sample in a study of breast tumors, draining lymph nodes, adjacent tissues. TCRdb reprocessed the multiplex PCR reads via MiXCR and lists one record per CDR3 protein. There are around 130,000 distinct CDR3 sequences in the sample; 21% occur only once, and over 2% lies in the top ten. Axillary draining lymph nodes of breast cancer patients supplied the node samples. Input material: axillary lymph node tissue. These receptors were collected from a female donor with breast cancer. Some clones in this sample may be carry-over from other donors' samples.

This clonotype was observed at least ten times. The chain couples TRBV15 to TRBJ2-7, with TRBD1 as a possible D gene (6 bases). Between the trimmed V and J ends, which lost 5 bases and 2 bases, there was a span of 16 bases. CDR1 is LNHNV and CDR2 is YYDKDF in the germline V gene (reference sequence). The CDR3 extends over 15 amino acids. This CDR3 is CATSLGRDTTYEQYF. The DNA of the CDR3 is TGTGCCACCAGCTTAGGCCGGGACACCACCTACGAGCAGTACTTC. The full variable domain, in which reference TRBV15 and TRBJ2-7 provide the parts outside the CDR3, is DAMVIQNPRYQVTQFGKPVTLSCSQTLNHNVMYWYQQKSSQAPKLLFHYYDKDFNNEADTPDNFQSRRPNTSFCFLDIRSPGLGDTAMYLCATSLGRDTTYEQYFGPGTRLTVT.

This clonotype has a count of ten or more. The CDR3 here is CASSQGLGEQYF. The CDR3 DNA reads as TGTGCCAGCAGCCAAGGACTGGGCGAGCAGTACTTC. This chain connects TRBV3-1 to TRBJ2-7; D unclear. Germline values: CDR1 LGHDT, CDR2 YNNKEL (reference sequence). Trimming took off 1 base at V and 6 bases at J, with 7 bases between the two ends. This CDR3 is 12 amino acids long.

This sequence joins TRBV15 and TRBJ1-1; D remains unclear. This CDR3 region has 14 residues. V was pared by 0 bases and J by 8 bases, with 13 bases between. The germline gives CDR1 LNHNV, CDR2 YYDKDF (reference sequence). CDR3 DNA sequence: TGTGCCACCAGCAGAGATGGCTGGACGAGGGAAGCTTTCTTT. It translates to CATSRDGWTREAFF.

This clonotype has a count of ten or more. This chain links TRBV11-2 with TRBJ1-6; tentatively, D is TRBD1 (6 bases). The CDR3 sequence is 16 residues long. Germline assignment: CDR1 SGHAT and CDR2 FQNNGV. Trimming left V 1 base short and J 10 bases short, with 17 bases between. The CDR3 is CASSLGDTGDGSPLHF. CDR3 sequence (DNA): TGTGCCAGCAGCTTAGGGGACACCGGTGACGGGTCACCCCTCCACTTT.

Regarding this clonotype: One base away lies a much larger clone, so this may be a sequencing read error. The chain combines TRBV25-1 with TRBJ2-3; D possibly matches TRBD1 or TRBD2 (5 bases each). V lost 1 base to trimming and J lost 8 bases, with 22 bases between them. Germline V gene lookup returns CDR1 MGHDK and CDR2 SYGVNS. The CDR3 consists of 17 residues. The chain's CDR3 is CASSESSPGGWAGTQYF. The CDR3 DNA sequence: TGTGCCAGCAGTGAATCGTCGCCTGGGGGTTGGGCAGGTACGCAGTATTTT.

This clonotype was found many times. The chain employs TRBV6-1 and TRBJ1-5, with 8 positions matching TRBD1. The CDR3 is 15 residues long. Germline V gives CDR1 MNHNS, CDR2 SASEGT. The ends lost 3 bases at V and 7 bases at J; junction bases unmatched: 8. In nucleotides, the CDR3 is TGTGCCAGCAGTGACCACAGGGGGGTCAAACAGCCCCAGCATTTT. It is translated as CASSDHRGVKQPQHF.

This CDR3 is CASSLPQIGRVGGYTF. The CDR3 region has the DNA TGTGCCAGCAGCTTACCGCAGATTGGCAGGGTTGGTGGCTACACCTTC. The rearrangement joins TRBV7-9 to TRBJ1-2, with D possibly TRBD1 on 5 matching bases. This CDR3 spans 16 amino acids. CDR1 is SEHNR and CDR2 is FQNEAQ in the germline V gene (reference sequence). The V end was cut by 2 bases, the J end by 7 bases, with 20 bases between.

This clonotype was counted many times. The rearrangement links TRBV11-3 to TRBJ2-5; 7 nucleotides agree with TRBD1. The junction had 2 bases not matched to a gene; V was cut back by 4 bases and J by 3 bases. Germline CDR1 reads SGHNT; CDR2 reads YENEEA. The CDR3 extends over 13 amino acids. CDR3 sequence (DNA): TGTGCCAGCAGCTGGGGACAGAAAGAGACCCAGTACTTC. This encodes CASSWGQKETQYF. The full variable domain, its missing parts supplied by reference TRBV11-3 and TRBJ2-5, is EAGVVQSPRYKIIEKKQPVAFWCNPISGHNTLYWYLQNLGQGPELLIRYENEEAVDDSQLPKDRFSAERLKGVDSTLKIQPAELGDSAVYLCASSWGQKETQYFGPGTRLLVL.

This clonotype was seen ten or more times. The chain has TRBV4-2 and TRBJ2-7, with D possibly matching TRBD2 (5 bases). Trimming took off 2 bases at V and 0 bases at J, with 14 bases between the two ends. The CDR3 contains 16 residues. CDR1 and CDR2 (germline): LGHNA, YNFKEQ. The CDR3 spells CASSQSLVASSYEQYF. The CDR3 DNA reads TGTGCCAGCAGCCAATCCCTCGTAGCGAGCTCCTACGAGCAGTACTTC.

This clonotype was detected many times. This rearrangement joins TRBV30 to TRBJ2-7; 10 positions match TRBD2. This CDR3 has 12 amino acids. V trimming: 2 bases; J trimming: 6 bases; junction bases outside the gene matches: 1. The germline V gene has CDR1 GTSNPN and CDR2 SVGIG (reference sequence). As DNA, the CDR3 is TGTGCCTGGAGTAGGACTAGCGGCGAGCAGTACTTC. Its translation is CAWSRTSGEQYF. The variable domain in full, completed from reference TRBV30 and TRBJ2-7, reads SQTIHQWPATLVQPVGSPLSLECTVEGTSNPNLYWYRQAAGRGLQLLFYSVGIGQISSEVPQNLSASRPQDRQFILSSKKLLLSDSGFYLCAWSRTSGEQYFGPGTRLTVT.

This clonotype was seen repeatedly, ten times or more. The chain employs TRBV12-3 or TRBV12-4 and TRBJ2-3, with D possibly being TRBD1 (6 bases). The V and J ends lost 5 bases and 8 bases respectively, with 14 bases between them. The CDR3 totals 13 residues. The CDR3 nucleotides are TGTGCCAGCAGTGTTGGGGGACAATTTACGCAGTATTTT. The encoded protein is CASSVGGQFTQYF.

This clonotype was seen at least ten times. This rearrangement joins TRBV24-1 to TRBJ2-5; TRBD1 matches at 7 bases. The CDR3 covers 14 residues. J was trimmed by 7 bases and V by 0 bases; bases with no gene match: 4. Germline CDR1 reads KGHDR; CDR2 reads SFDVKD. CDR3 residues: CATSDLLAGGTQYF. The CDR3 DNA follows: TGTGCCACCAGTGATTTGCTTGCAGGGGGGACCCAGTACTTC.

This clonotype came up many times. The chain has TRBV12-3 or TRBV12-4 and TRBJ1-2; unclear D gene. The CDR3 is made up of 13 amino acids. V dropped 2 bases and J dropped 8 bases, with 12 bases sitting between them. The CDR3 DNA reads as TGTGCCAGCAGTTTAAACCCGGGAGGGGGCTACACCTTC. Encoded protein: CASSLNPGGGYTF.

A remark on this clonotype: This may stem from a read error, because a much larger clone lies one nucleotide away. CDR3 protein: CASSQGTGTVSGTTIYF. As DNA, the CDR3 is TGTGCCAGCAGCCAAGGAACAGGGACAGTCTCTGGAACCACCATATATTTT. J is TRBJ1-3 and V is TRBV4-2, with TRBD1 identical over 7 bases. CDR3 length equals 17 residues. Germline V gene data show CDR1 as LGHNA and CDR2 as YNFKEQ.

The sample holds many counts of this clonotype. This sequence joins TRBV5-4 and TRBJ1-3; D unclear. In germline, CDR1 is SGHNT, CDR2 YYREEE (reference sequence). The V end was cut by 2 bases, the J end by 0 bases, with 12 bases between. The CDR3 runs to 16 residues. In DNA form, the CDR3 reads TGTGCCAGCAGCTTCGGAGGGCAGAGCTCTGGAAACACCATATATTTT. It codes for CASSFGGQSSGNTIYF.

This sequence joins TRBV6-6 and TRBJ1-5; TRBD1 matches 9 bases. Germline V lookup: CDR1 MNHNY, CDR2 SVGAGI (reference sequence). Trimming cost V 5 bases and J 6 bases; bases outside gene matches: 23. The CDR3 has 20 residues. CDR3 amino acids: CASSDAIWDREGPGSQPQHF. For the CDR3, the DNA is TGTGCCAGCAGTGACGCTATTTGGGACAGGGAGGGACCCGGCAGTCAGCCCCAGCATTTT.

The table lists this clonotype with many counts. The rearrangement uses TRBV11-3 and TRBJ2-3, with D perhaps TRBD1 (5 bases). Germline CDR1 is SGHNT and CDR2 is YENEEA. CDR3 length equals 14 residues. Trimming took 0 bases from V and 3 from J, leaving 7 bases between them. The CDR3 loop reads CASSLDQGTDTQYF. The CDR3 coding sequence is TGTGCCAGCAGCTTAGATCAGGGAACAGATACGCAGTATTTT.

In this sample, this clonotype turned up a few times. The chain uses TRBV20-1 and TRBJ1-1; the D is unclear. The CDR3 has 14 residues. Trimming took 3 bases from V and 1 from J, leaving 12 bases between them. The germline gives CDR1 DFQATT, CDR2 SNEGSKA (reference sequence). The chain's CDR3 is CSASPTVSNTEAFF. CDR3 coding DNA: TGCAGTGCTAGTCCCACCGTATCGAACACTGAAGCTTTCTTT.

With respect to this clonotype: A read error may explain this, as a much larger clone is one base away. The chain has TRBV19 and TRBJ2-1, with TRBD2 as a possible D gene (8 bases). CDR3 size: 15 residues. Looked up from germline, CDR1 is LNHDA and CDR2 is SQIVND (reference sequence). The CDR3 protein is CASSIGQGLGNEQSF. The CDR3 region has the DNA TGTGCCAGTAGTATAGGACAGGGACTAGGCAATGAGCAGTCCTTC.

Ten or more counts support this clonotype. The rearrangement joins TRBV20-1 to TRBJ1-2; D remains unclear. Germline V gene sequence: CDR1 DFQATT, CDR2 SNEGSKA (reference sequence). Between the trimmed V and J ends, which lost 2 bases and 4 bases, there was a span of 5 bases. This CDR3 is 11 amino acids long. For the CDR3, the DNA is TGCAGTGCTAGACAGACCTATGGCTACACCTTC. Translation gives CSARQTYGYTF.

This clonotype was detected ten times or more. This chain links TRBV5-5 with TRBJ2-5; no clear D. Trimming stripped 2 bases from V and 3 bases from J, with 11 bases between. The CDR3 contains 14 residues. Germline V gives CDR1 SGHKS, CDR2 YYEKEE (reference sequence). CDR3 region: CASSFIEAEETQYF. The CDR3, as DNA: TGTGCCAGCAGCTTTATCGAGGCGGAAGAGACCCAGTACTTC. Looking up the rest from reference TRBV5-5 and TRBJ2-5 gives the full variable domain: DAGVTQSPTHLIKTRGQQVTLRCSPISGHKSVSWYQQVLGQGPQFIFQYYEKEERGRGNFPDRFSARQFPNYSSELNVNALLLGDSALYLCASSFIEAEETQYFGPGTRLLVL.

This clonotype was seen repeatedly, ten times or more. CDR3 sequence: CSAPTDRGNEQFF. In DNA form, the CDR3 reads TGCAGTGCCCCAACGGACAGGGGCAATGAGCAGTTCTTC. The rearrangement joins TRBV20-1 to TRBJ2-1; TRBD1 matches at 9 bases. This CDR3 is built from 13 residues. V lost 6 bases and J lost 6; bases outside the gene matches: 6. Germline assignment: CDR1 DFQATT and CDR2 SNEGSKA (reference sequence).

This clonotype came up many times. This chain joins TRBV27 and TRBJ1-2; 10 bases are shared with TRBD1. V lost 5 bases to trimming and J lost 4 bases; unmatched junction nucleotides: 4. Germline V lookup: CDR1 MNHEY, CDR2 SMNVEV (reference sequence). The CDR3 contains 14 residues. The CDR3 sequence: CASSRGDRGYGYTF. In DNA form, the CDR3 reads TGTGCCAGCAGTCGGGGGGACAGGGGCTATGGCTACACCTTC.

This clonotype was recorded many times. This chain connects TRBV10-2 to TRBJ2-1, with TRBD2 identical over 7 bases. The length of the CDR3 is 17 residues. The germline V gene encodes CDR1 WSHSY and CDR2 SAAADI. Germline trimming cut 0 bases from V and 9 bases from J; bases unmatched to any gene: 14. This chain's CDR3 is CASSESTGLPIWGEQFF. CDR3 nucleotides: TGCGCCAGCAGTGAGTCGACGGGACTACCGATTTGGGGTGAGCAGTTCTTC.

This clonotype was seen at least ten times. This chain joins TRBV4-2 and TRBJ2-1; TRBD2 agrees at 7 bases. The J segment lost 0 bases and the V segment lost 5 bases, leaving 7 bases of the junction unmatched. CDR3 length: 16 residues. The germline V gene encodes CDR1 LGHNA and CDR2 YNFKEQ. The CDR3 DNA is TGTGCCAGCAGCTATAGCGGGCGTAGCTCCTACAATGAGCAGTTCTTC. Translating it yields CASSYSGRSSYNEQFF.

This clonotype was seen many times. The chain links TRBV4-1 to TRBJ1-3, with D uncertain. The length of the CDR3 is 12 residues. Trimming pared 5 bases from V and 3 bases from J, leaving 5 bases between. CDR1 and CDR2 from the germline V gene are MGHRA and YSYEKL. CDR3 sequence (DNA): TGCGCCAGCAGCGCAAATGGAAACACCATATATTTT. It is translated as CASSANGNTIYF.